This entry features one T cell receptor beta chain sequence. The record originates from a study of OX40 agonist ivuxolimab in advanced cancers. Between the trimmed V and J ends, which lost 5 bases and 5 bases, there was a span of 15 bases. The CDR3 extends over 15 amino acids. The germline V gene encodes CDR1 SGHAT and CDR2 FQNNGV. Method: immunoSEQ multiplex PCR; TCRdb's copy keeps in-frame clones and lacks some. The table records about 57,000 clones, 87% of them present only once. Patients who had autoimmune disease history or got systemic immunosuppression were left out. This receptor was taken from an adult with an advanced solid tumor such as melanoma, head and neck, liver or kidney cancer. The rearrangement uses TRBV11-2 and TRBJ1-4, with D unclear. This material consisted of CD4+ or CD8+ T cells sorted from blood, taken in a trial of the OX40 agonist ivuxolimab. The CDR3 spells CASSPGWQQNEKLFF. CDR3 sequence (DNA): TGTGCCAGCAGCCCGGGATGGCAGCAAAATGAAAAACTGTTTTTT.